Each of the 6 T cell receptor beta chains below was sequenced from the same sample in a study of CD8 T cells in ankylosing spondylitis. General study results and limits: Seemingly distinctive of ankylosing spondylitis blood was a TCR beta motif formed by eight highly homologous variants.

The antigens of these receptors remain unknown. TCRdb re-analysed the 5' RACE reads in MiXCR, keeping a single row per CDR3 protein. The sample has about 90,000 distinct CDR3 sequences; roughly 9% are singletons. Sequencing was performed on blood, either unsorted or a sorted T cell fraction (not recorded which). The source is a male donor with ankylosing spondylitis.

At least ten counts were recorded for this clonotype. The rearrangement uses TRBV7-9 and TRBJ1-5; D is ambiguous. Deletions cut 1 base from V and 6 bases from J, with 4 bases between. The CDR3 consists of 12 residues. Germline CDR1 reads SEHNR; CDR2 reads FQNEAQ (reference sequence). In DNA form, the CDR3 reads TGTGCCAGCAGCTTAGAGACTCAGCCCCAGCATTTT. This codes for CASSLETQPQHF.

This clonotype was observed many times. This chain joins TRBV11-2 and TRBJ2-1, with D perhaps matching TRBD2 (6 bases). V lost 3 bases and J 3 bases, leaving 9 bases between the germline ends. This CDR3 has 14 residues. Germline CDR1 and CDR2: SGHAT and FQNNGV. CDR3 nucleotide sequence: TGTGCCAGCAGCTTGGTTAGCGGCTACAATGAGCAGTTCTTC. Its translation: CASSLVSGYNEQFF.

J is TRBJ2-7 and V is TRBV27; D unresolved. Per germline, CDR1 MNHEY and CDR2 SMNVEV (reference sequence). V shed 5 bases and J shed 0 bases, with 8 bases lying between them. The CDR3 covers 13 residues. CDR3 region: CASSPGNSYEQYV. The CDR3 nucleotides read TGTGCCAGCAGTCCCGGAAACTCCTACGAGCAGTACGTC.

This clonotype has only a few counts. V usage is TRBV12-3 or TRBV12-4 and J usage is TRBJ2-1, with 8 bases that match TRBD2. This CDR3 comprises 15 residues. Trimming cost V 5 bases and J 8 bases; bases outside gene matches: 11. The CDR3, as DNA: TGTGCCAGCAGTCCACTAGCGGAGGCTTGGGATGAGCAGTTCTTC. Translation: CASSPLAEAWDEQFF.

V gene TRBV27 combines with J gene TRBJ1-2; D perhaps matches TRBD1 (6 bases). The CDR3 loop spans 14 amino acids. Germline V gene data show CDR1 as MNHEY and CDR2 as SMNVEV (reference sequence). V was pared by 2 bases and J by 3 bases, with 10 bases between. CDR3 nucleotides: TGTGCCAGCAGTTTAGTGGGGGCAGACTATGGCTACACCTTC. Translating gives CASSLVGADYGYTF.

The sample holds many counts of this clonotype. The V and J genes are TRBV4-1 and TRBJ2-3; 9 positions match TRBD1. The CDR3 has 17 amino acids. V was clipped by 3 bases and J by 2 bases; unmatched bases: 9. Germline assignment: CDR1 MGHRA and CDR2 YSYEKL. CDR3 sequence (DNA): TGCGCCAGCAGCCAGAATGGACAGGGGACTCCCACAGATACGCAGTATTTT. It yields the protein CASSQNGQGTPTDTQYF.